This T cell receptor (beta chain) was captured by sequencing in a study of blood T cell repertoires in COVID-19. As for the study in general: There were acute and convalescent COVID-19 samples, and they came from the United States, Italy and Spain.

Germline assignment: CDR1 MNHNS and CDR2 SASEGT. The length of the CDR3 is 17 residues. After removal of 2 bases from V and 1 base from J, the junction contained 7 bases not matched to a gene. Assay: immunoSEQ multiplex PCR; the TCRdb copy retains only in-frame clones and omits some. Here the sample spans 200,000 or so clones, about 80% being singletons. The TCR originated in a human donor with acute or convalescent COVID-19. The donor label of this sample is uncertain. The sequencing sample was made of peripheral blood. This chain links TRBV6-1 with TRBJ2-1, with 8 bases lining up with TRBD2. CDR3 DNA: TGTGCCAGCAGTGAATTAGTCGGGACTAGTTCCTACAATGAGCAGTTCTTC. Translation: CASSELVGTSSYNEQFF.